The rows below give T cell receptor beta chains drawn from one sample of a study of T cell repertoires in cytomegalovirus infection. A single record per CDR3 protein comes from TCRdb applying MiXCR to the reads. This table holds fewer than 550,000 distinct CDR3 sequences, roughly 30% found once. The sequencing sample was made of PBMCs. Receptors originate from a human donor in good health (CMV status not recorded). Some clones in this sample may be carry-over from other donors' samples. CDR3s include the opening cysteine and the closing phenylalanine or tryptophan. The D gene is left open where the match is weak. Rows may omit the clone size; those that give it use once, few, many or a size class.

V	J	D	size	DNA	CDR3
TRBV28	TRBJ2-3	TRBD2	few	TGTGCCAGCAGTTTAGCGGGACTAGCGGAAAACACAGATACGCAGTATTTT	CASSLAGLAENTDTQYF
TRBV6-1	TRBJ2-1	-	-	TGTGCCAGCACAAAGCGGTACTCCTACAATGAGCAGTTCTTC	CASTKRYSYNEQFF
TRBV7-2	TRBJ2-3	-	-	TGTGCCAGCAGCCAGCGAACGGGACTCTCAGATACGCCGTATTTT	CASSQRTGLSDTPYF
TRBV7-6	TRBJ1-6	-	many	TGTGCCAGCAGCTTAGACTATAATTCACCCCTCCACTTT	CASSLDYNSPLHF
TRBV10-3	TRBJ1-3	-	once	TGTGCCATTAGCTCTGAAGCTGGAAACACCATATATTTT	CAISSEAGNTIYF
TRBV19	TRBJ1-1	-	few	TGTGCCAGTAGGAACGGGAACACTGAAGCTTTCTTT	CASRNGNTEAFF
TRBV20-1	TRBJ2-1	-	few	TGCAGCCCGCATACCCCCGGGAATGAGCAGTTCTTC	CSPHTPGNEQFF
TRBV6-5	TRBJ2-7	-	-	TGTGCCAGCAGTTACTCGATCGCAGGACCCTACGAGCAGTACTTC	CASSYSIAGPYEQYF
TRBV2	TRBJ2-7	-	-	TGTGCCAGCAGTCAAATCCGTGCGGGACCCGAGCAGTACTTC	CASSQIRAGPEQYF
TRBV4-1	TRBJ2-1	-	few	TGCGCCAGCAGCTACGGAGCCTACAATGAGCAGTTCTTC	CASSYGAYNEQFF
TRBV7-9	TRBJ2-5	TRBD1	-	TGTGCCAGCAGCTCGGGACAGGGGGACCAAGAGACCCAGTACTTC	CASSSGQGDQETQYF
TRBV12-3/TRBV12-4	TRBJ2-1	TRBD1	-	TGTGCCAGCAGTGCTCCGGGACAGATATACAATGAGCAGTTCTTC	CASSAPGQIYNEQFF
TRBV11-3	TRBJ1-6	-	many	TGTGCCAGCAGCTTAGGTGCCGGGACCACGGATTCACCCCTCCACTTT	CASSLGAGTTDSPLHF
TRBV27	TRBJ2-2	TRBD2	few	TGTGCCAGCAGTTTGCGCGGGACTACATACACCGGGGAGCTGTTTTTT	CASSLRGTTYTGELFF
TRBV7-2	TRBJ2-1	TRBD2	many	TGTGCCAGCAGCGATGGCGGGGGGGCCTACAATGAGCAGTTCTTC	CASSDGGGAYNEQFF
TRBV12-3/TRBV12-4	TRBJ2-7	TRBD1	-	TGTGCCAGCAGTTCCTGGACAGGGTCAGCCTACGAGCAGTACTTC	CASSSWTGSAYEQYF
TRBV9	TRBJ2-1	-	few	TGTGCCAGCAGCGTAGAGGTAAGAGGGCAGACCCATGAGCAGTTCTTC	CASSVEVRGQTHEQFF
TRBV14	TRBJ2-5	-	-	TGTGCCAGCAGCCAATGGGGAGCGACTCAAGAGACCCAGTACTTC	CASSQWGATQETQYF
TRBV7-6	TRBJ1-2	-	few	TGTGCCAGCAGCTTAGCGTCGGACAGTTCTTTGGGCTACACCTTC	CASSLASDSSLGYTF
TRBV15	TRBJ1-2	TRBD1	few	TGTGCCACCAGCAGAGAGCGGTCAGGGGGATCGTACGGCTATGGCTACACCTTC	CATSRERSGGSYGYGYTF
TRBV28	TRBJ2-5	-	-	TGTGCCAGCAGTTCCCGAGCGGAGGGCTTCGAGACCCAGTACTTC	CASSSRAEGFETQYF
TRBV7-2	TRBJ1-2	-	-	TGTGCCGGCAGCTCTCCTCGACTGCCGAACTATGGCTACACCTTC	CAGSSPRLPNYGYTF
TRBV7-2	TRBJ2-3	TRBD2	many	TGTGCCAGCAGCTTTGGTAGCGGGGTGACAGATACGCAGTATTTT	CASSFGSGVTDTQYF
TRBV6-2/TRBV6-3	TRBJ2-1	TRBD2	many	TGTGCCAGCAGTCCTTACAGGGGGACTAGCGGACCGCGTGAGCAGTTCTTC	CASSPYRGTSGPREQFF
TRBV6-5	TRBJ1-2	-	-	TGTGCCAGCACAAGACAGCATGGCTACACCTTC	CASTRQHGYTF
TRBV7-2	TRBJ2-3	-	many	TGTGCCAGCAGCCACGGGATTACGCAGTATTTT	CASSHGITQYF
TRBV7-8	TRBJ1-2	-	few	TGTGCCAGCAGCTCGCGTATTGCCCTTTGGAGCGGCTACACCTTC	CASSSRIALWSGYTF
TRBV6-2/TRBV6-3	TRBJ2-2	-	many	TGTGCCAGCCGCCTAGGAGGGGGGCGCGACACCGGGGAGCTGTTTTTT	CASRLGGGRDTGELFF
TRBV12-3/TRBV12-4	TRBJ2-7	-	-	TGTGCCAGCAGTCGTGATACCTACGAGCAGTACTTC	CASSRDTYEQYF
TRBV28	TRBJ1-2	-	-	TGTGCCAGCAGTTTTGTAGGAGTATTGGACTATGGCTACACCTTC	CASSFVGVLDYGYTF
TRBV6-2/TRBV6-3	TRBJ2-1	-	few	TGTGCCAGCAGTTACTCGTCCCGAAGCCTGCAGTTCTTC	CASSYSSRSLQFF
TRBV10-3	TRBJ1-5	TRBD1	-	TGTGCCACCACGGACAGGTCTCATCAGCCCCAGCATTTT	CATTDRSHQPQHF
TRBV6-2/TRBV6-3	TRBJ2-6	-	few	TGTGCCAGCAGTTACGGGGACTCTGGGGCCAACGTCCTGACTTTC	CASSYGDSGANVLTF
TRBV20-1	TRBJ1-5	-	-	TGCAGTGCTAGGGACAGACCATCGGTCAATCAGCCCCAGCATTTT	CSARDRPSVNQPQHF
TRBV7-2	TRBJ1-1	-	many	TGTGCCAGCAGCTTAACGAACACTGAAGCTTTCTTT	CASSLTNTEAFF
TRBV6-8	TRBJ1-3	-	few	TGTGCCAGCGGCCGGGCCTCTCCCGGAAACACCATATATTTT	CASGRASPGNTIYF
TRBV7-2	TRBJ1-3	-	-	TGTGCCAGCAGCCCCCGAAGGTCAGGGGCGCCTGGAAACACCATATATTTT	CASSPRRSGAPGNTIYF
TRBV20-1	TRBJ2-7	-	-	TGCAGAGCTACTCGGCGAGAGCAGTACTTC	CRATRREQYF
TRBV27	TRBJ1-2	-	few	TGTGCCAGCAAGGGCAGCTCTACTAACTATGGCTACACCTTC	CASKGSSTNYGYTF
TRBV19	TRBJ1-1	-	-	TGTGCCAGTAGTATTGGAGGGACATCAGGGCTTATGAACACTGAAGCTTTCTTT	CASSIGGTSGLMNTEAFF
TRBV3-1	TRBJ1-1	-	-	TGTGCCAGCAGCCCGCAGGCCACAAACACTGAAGCTTTCTTT	CASSPQATNTEAFF
TRBV28	TRBJ2-2	-	-	TGTGCCAGCAGTCCCCCTCGGGGGCTTCGTGGGGAGCTGTTTTTT	CASSPPRGLRGELFF
TRBV6-5	TRBJ1-2	-	-	TGTGCCAGCAGTCCTGACAGAATCTATGGCTACACCTTC	CASSPDRIYGYTF
TRBV4-3	TRBJ1-1	-	few	TGCGCCAGCAGCCGAGGATGGGACACTGAAGCTTTCTTT	CASSRGWDTEAFF
TRBV7-2	TRBJ2-3	TRBD2	-	TGTGCCAGCAGCCCTGGGACTAGCGGGGATACGCAGTATTTT	CASSPGTSGDTQYF
TRBV5-4	TRBJ2-2	-	-	TGTGCCAGCAGCAATGACTTATATAACACCGGGGAGCTGTTTTTT	CASSNDLYNTGELFF
TRBV11-2	TRBJ1-2	-	few	TGTGCCAGCAGCCCAAGCTATGGCTACACCTTC	CASSPSYGYTF